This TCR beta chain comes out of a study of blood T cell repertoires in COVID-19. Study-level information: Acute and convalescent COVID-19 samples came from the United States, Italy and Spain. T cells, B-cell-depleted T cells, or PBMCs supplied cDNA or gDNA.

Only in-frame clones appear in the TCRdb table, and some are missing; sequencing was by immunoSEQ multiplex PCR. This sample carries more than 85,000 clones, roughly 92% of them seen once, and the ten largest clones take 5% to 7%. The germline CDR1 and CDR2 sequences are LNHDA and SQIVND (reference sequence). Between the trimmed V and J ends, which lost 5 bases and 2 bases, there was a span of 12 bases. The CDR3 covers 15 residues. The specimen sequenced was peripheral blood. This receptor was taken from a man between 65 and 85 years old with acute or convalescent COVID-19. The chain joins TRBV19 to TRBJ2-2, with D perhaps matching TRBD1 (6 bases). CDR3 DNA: TGTGCCAGTAGTTTCCGGGACACTAACACCGGGGAGCTGTTTTTT. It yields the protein CASSFRDTNTGELFF.